This T cell receptor beta chain was identified during a study of T cells in Graves' hyperthyroidism and ophthalmopathy. It was RNA transcripts that yielded the amplified TCR beta CDR3 regions. The primer set for the first-round RT-PCR of the TCR CDR3 was HTBI. TCRdb independently ran MiXCR on the multiplex PCR reads; one entry per CDR3 protein. The top ten clones hold 15% to 20% of a sample with more than 350,000 distinct CDR3 sequences, more than 14% of them seen once. The V and J ends lost 3 bases and 3 bases respectively, with 15 bases between them. Per germline, CDR1 SEHNR and CDR2 FQNEAQ (reference sequence). This CDR3 has 17 residues. This clonotype has at least ten counts. What it binds is unknown. Exclusion of patients followed from uncontrolled infection, other autoimmune disease, pregnancy or lactation. General study results and limits: In validation, the model predicted ophthalmopathy. These predictions came a median about 6.5 months before onset.

J is TRBJ1-6 and V is TRBV7-9, with D possibly TRBD1 on 6 matching bases. Input material: blood. The clonotype originates from a woman aged 25-40 years with Graves' ophthalmopathy. The CDR3 sequence: CASSFDSRGFYNSPLHF. CDR3 nucleotide sequence: TGTGCCAGCAGCTTCGACAGCAGGGGTTTCTATAATTCACCCCTCCACTTT.